This T cell receptor beta chain was sequenced in a study of T cell responses to AZD1222 COVID-19 vaccine. Study observations and caveats: Spike was spanned by vaccine-associated CD4 TCRs, which were dominant at 160-218 and 743-854. Donor demographics were predominantly white British with a female majority; clonal diversity may be underestimated. Baseline serostatus was positive in only a handful of AZD1222 recipients.

CDR1 is MNHEY and CDR2 is SVGAGI in the germline V gene. CDR3 length equals 15 residues. Trimming took 2 bases from V and 7 from J; bases not matched to a gene: 6. TCRdb's table, derived via immunoSEQ multiplex PCR, lists solely in-frame clones and lacks some. The sample lists under 150,000 clones, approximately 90% occurring once. On this clone itself: Antigen unknown.

The starting material was peripheral blood, obtained 28 days after the second AZD1222 dose. The chain uses TRBV6-5 and TRBJ1-1, with 11 bases matching TRBD1. This TCR was recovered from an adult who received the AZD1222 COVID-19 vaccine. CDR3 sequence reads: CASSYMDRGQGEAFF. The CDR3 DNA is TGTGCCAGCAGTTACATGGACAGGGGGCAAGGTGAAGCTTTCTTT.